The 13 T cell receptor beta chains below all came from one sample that was sequenced in a study of shared clonotypes between healthy human individuals (dated by TCRdb to 2020 to 2022). The protocol used for the library was the immunoSEQ multiplex PCR assay. TCRdb took this table from immuneACCESS and kept in-frame rearrangements with V and J called. Such tables lack part of the clones; where checked against another copy, unresolved V genes explain under half of the gap, and the rest is unexplained. This sample comprises about 2.3 million clones, roughly 90% of them detected only once. 0.3% to 0.4% of the sample belongs to the ten largest clones. The sample was naive CD4+ T cells from PBMCs. Per the publication, the cell subset or site label means: CD45RA+ positively selected. The receptors were sampled from a man between 18 and 29 years old in good health. Some clones in this sample may be carry-over from other donors' samples.

This sequence joins TRBV18 and TRBJ2-2; 7 bases are a match to TRBD1. After removal of 4 bases from V and 0 bases from J, the junction contained 11 bases not matched to a gene. There are 18 residues in the CDR3. Per the germline V gene, CDR1 is KGHSH and CDR2 is LQKENI. The CDR3 coding sequence is TGTGCCAGCTCACTCCCAAATAGGGGGCCGTCGAACACCGGGGAGCTGTTTTTT. Its translation is CASSLPNRGPSNTGELFF.

This chain connects TRBV12-5 to TRBJ2-7, with TRBD1 matching over 7 bases. V was pared by 3 bases and J by 6 bases, with 8 bases of the junction left unmatched. Germline CDR1 is LGHNT and CDR2 is FRNRAP. The CDR3 has 14 residues. CDR3 residues: CASGLGDRDSEQYF. CDR3 sequence (DNA): TGTGCTAGTGGTTTAGGTGACAGGGATTCCGAGCAGTACTTC.

CDR3 bases: TGTGCCGGCGGGACAGGGAGCTATGGCTACACCTTC. It is translated as CAGGTGSYGYTF. The J gene is TRBJ1-2, the V gene TRBV6-6; 9 bases agree with TRBD1. Per germline, CDR1 MNHNY and CDR2 SVGAGI (reference sequence). V trimming: 11 bases; J trimming: 4 bases; junction bases outside the gene matches: 5. This CDR3 has 12 amino acids.

The V gene is TRBV7-9, the J gene TRBJ1-1, with no clear D. The CDR3 is 15 residues long. CDR1 and CDR2 from the germline V gene are SEHNR and FQNEAQ (reference sequence). V gave up 0 bases and J gave up 7 bases, with 15 bases separating them. The CDR3 nucleotides are TGTGCCAGCAGCTTAGCGCGGAGGCCCGGGAGTGAAGCTTTCTTT. Translated, it gives CASSLARRPGSEAFF.

The DNA for the CDR3 is TGTGCCTGGAGCCCGACAGGGTATGATCAGCCCCAGCATTTT. Translation: CAWSPTGYDQPQHF. The rearrangement joins TRBV30 to TRBJ1-5, with 7 bases lining up with TRBD1. Germline V gene data show CDR1 as GTSNPN and CDR2 as SVGIG (reference sequence). The V segment lost 3 bases and the J segment 5 bases; nucleotides outside the gene matches: 7. The CDR3 sequence is 14 residues long.

The chain links TRBV9 to TRBJ2-1; tentatively, D is TRBD1 or TRBD2 (5 bases each). The germline gives CDR1 SGDLS, CDR2 YYNGEE. V gave up 5 bases and J gave up 1 base, with 10 bases separating them. CDR3 size: 14 residues. CDR3 residues: CASSGGQSYNEQFF. The CDR3 DNA sequence: TGTGCCAGCAGTGGGGGTCAGTCCTACAATGAGCAGTTCTTC.

The sample holds one count of this clone. This chain uses TRBV5-1 with TRBJ1-4; D might be TRBD1 (5 bases). Germline V gene lookup returns CDR1 SGHRS and CDR2 YFSETQ. The V end was cut by 2 bases, the J end by 3 bases, with 8 bases between. This CDR3 has 14 amino acids. DNA of the CDR3: TGCGCCAGCAGCTTCGGGACGTCTAATGAAAAACTGTTTTTT. Its translation: CASSFGTSNEKLFF.

V and J are TRBV14 and TRBJ2-7; D is undetermined. The CDR3 has 13 residues. V lost 4 bases and J lost 6, with 13 bases in between. Germline CDR1 and CDR2: SGHDN and FVKESK. The CDR3 here is CASSLLLGSEQYF. In DNA, the CDR3 is TGTGCCAGCAGCCTATTATTGGGGTCCGAGCAGTACTTC.

The V call is TRBV21-1, the J call TRBJ1-5. TRBV21-1 is listed as a pseudogene. The CDR3 runs 16 residues. The DNA of the CDR3 is TGTGCCAGCAGCAAAGGAGGGTGGGGGTTCAATCAGCCCCAGCATTTT. Protein product: CASSKGGWGFNQPQHF.

This chain links TRBV11-3 with TRBJ2-1, with a weak D call TRBD2 (5 bases). This CDR3 comprises 16 residues. CDR1 is SGHNT and CDR2 is YENEEA in the germline V gene. V lost 4 bases, J lost 9 bases, and 22 bases lay in between. The CDR3 spells CASSSGGLAGNLEQFF. The CDR3 DNA reads TGTGCCAGCAGCTCCGGAGGTCTAGCTGGGAATCTTGAGCAGTTCTTC.

CDR3 nucleotide sequence: TGTGCCAGCAACCCCCGGGACAGGGGTACCTACGAGCAGTACTTC. Its protein is CASNPRDRGTYEQYF. The chain joins TRBV2 to TRBJ2-7; TRBD1 aligns across 10 bases. The CDR3 contains 15 residues. Germline V gene lookup returns CDR1 SNHLY and CDR2 FYNNEI. The V gene end was trimmed by 7 bases and the J gene end by 2 bases; junction bases not matched to a gene: 8.

The J gene is TRBJ2-3, the V gene TRBV19, with TRBD2 identical over 10 bases. Trimming removed 4 bases from V and 4 bases from J; junction bases left unmatched: 17. The CDR3 length is 19 residues. Germline CDR1 reads LNHDA; CDR2 reads SQIVND (reference sequence). The CDR3 DNA reads TGTGCCAGTAGTACGGGGGGGCAGAGGCTAGCGGGAGAATCAGATACGCAGTATTTT. Translation gives CASSTGGQRLAGESDTQYF. The full variable domain, in which reference TRBV19 and TRBJ2-3 provide the parts outside the CDR3, is DGGITQSPKYLFRKEGQNVTLSCEQNLNHDAMYWYRQDPGQGLRLIYYSQIVNDFQKGDIAEGYSVSREKKESFPLTVTSAQKNPTAFYLCASSTGGQRLAGESDTQYFGPGTRLTVL.

This chain connects TRBV9 to TRBJ2-3, with 13 positions matching TRBD2. The CDR3 length is 18 residues. With V trimmed by 6 bases and J by 0 bases, 10 bases remained unmatched. Germline CDR1 is SGDLS and CDR2 is YYNGEE. CDR3 bases: TGTGCCAGCAACACAGGACTAGCGGGAGAGGGGAGCACAGATACGCAGTATTTT. Its translation: CASNTGLAGEGSTDTQYF.